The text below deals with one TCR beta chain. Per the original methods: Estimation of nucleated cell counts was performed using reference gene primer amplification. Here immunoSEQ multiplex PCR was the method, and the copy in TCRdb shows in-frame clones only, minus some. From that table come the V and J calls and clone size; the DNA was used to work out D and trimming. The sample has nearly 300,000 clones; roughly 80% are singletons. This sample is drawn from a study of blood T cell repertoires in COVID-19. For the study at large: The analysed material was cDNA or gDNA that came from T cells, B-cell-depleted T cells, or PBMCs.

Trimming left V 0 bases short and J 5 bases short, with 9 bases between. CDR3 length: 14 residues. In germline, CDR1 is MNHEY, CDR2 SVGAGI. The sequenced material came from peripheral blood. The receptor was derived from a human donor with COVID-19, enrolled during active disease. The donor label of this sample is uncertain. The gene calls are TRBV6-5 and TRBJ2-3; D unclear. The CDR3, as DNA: TGTGCCAGCAGTTACTCGGCCCGAAGAGATACGCAGTATTTT. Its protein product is CASSYSARRDTQYF.